The 25 T cell receptor beta chains below come from one sample, sequenced in a study of blood T cell repertoires in COVID-19. Produced via immunoSEQ multiplex PCR; TCRdb's table is partial and in-frame only. The table records roughly 110,000 clones, under 90% of them present only once. The sequenced sample was peripheral blood. The receptors were gathered from a woman aged 55-70 years with acute or convalescent COVID-19.

The chain links TRBV5-8 to TRBJ1-5; 7 bases match TRBD1. The J segment lost 7 bases and the V segment lost 4 bases, leaving 11 bases of the junction unmatched. The CDR3 has 15 amino acids. The germline V gene has CDR1 SGHTS and CDR2 YDEGEE. The CDR3 nucleotides are TGTGCCAGCAGCACCCGACAGGGAAAAGGGCAGCCCCAGCATTTT. Translation gives CASSTRQGKGQPQHF.

V gene TRBV19 combines with J gene TRBJ1-1; D is unresolved. The CDR3 contains 15 residues. Trimming took 8 bases from V and 1 from J, leaving 17 bases between them. Per germline, CDR1 LNHDA and CDR2 SQIVND (reference sequence). The CDR3 DNA follows: TGTGCCAGTTTTTACGGGAGGGAATGGAACACTGAAGCTTTCTTT. It yields the protein CASFYGREWNTEAFF.

V is TRBV25-1 and J is TRBJ1-1; no firm D call. The CDR3 spans 13 residues. V was clipped by 4 bases and J by 3 bases, with 9 bases between them. Germline values: CDR1 MGHDK, CDR2 SYGVNS. In DNA, the CDR3 is TGTGCCAGCAGTGGAACACAAGACACTGAAGCTTTCTTT. Residues: CASSGTQDTEAFF.

The V gene is TRBV5-4, the J gene TRBJ2-3; 8 positions agree with TRBD2. J gave up 5 bases and V 4 bases, and 12 bases lay outside the gene matches. Per germline, CDR1 SGHNT and CDR2 YYREEE (reference sequence). The CDR3 contains 16 residues. The CDR3 reads CASSLPGGASLDTQYF. CDR3 DNA sequence: TGTGCCAGCAGCCTCCCGGGAGGGGCCTCCTTAGATACGCAGTATTTT.

This sequence joins TRBV7-9 and TRBJ1-2; a weak D match, TRBD1 (6 bases). CDR1 and CDR2 from the germline V gene are SEHNR and FQNEAQ (reference sequence). Trimming removed 5 bases from V and 5 bases from J, with 18 bases in between. The CDR3 extends over 15 amino acids. For the CDR3, the DNA is TGTGCCAGCAGCCCTGGGGGGGCCACACTTTATGGCTACACCTTC. Translating it yields CASSPGGATLYGYTF.

V gene TRBV18 combines with J gene TRBJ1-4, with a weak D call TRBD1 (6 bases). The CDR3 covers 15 residues. The germline V gene encodes CDR1 KGHSH and CDR2 LQKENI. The V end lost 3 bases, the J end lost 4 bases, and 12 bases lay between the germline ends. CDR3: CASSPVDSFNEKLFF. The CDR3 region has the DNA TGTGCCAGCTCACCGGTGGACAGCTTTAATGAAAAACTGTTTTTT.

This chain connects TRBV7-2 to TRBJ2-2, with D perhaps TRBD2 (6 bases). The CDR3 runs to 14 residues. The V gene's germline CDR1 is SGHTA and CDR2 FQGNSA. V lost 5 bases and J 7 bases, leaving 14 bases between the germline ends. The CDR3 loop is CASSPLRGDGELFF. The CDR3 nucleotides are TGTGCCAGCAGCCCTTTGCGGGGAGACGGGGAGCTGTTTTTT.

This clone is a singleton in its sample. V gene TRBV11-3 combines with J gene TRBJ2-1; D unresolved. V dropped 5 bases and J dropped 3 bases, with 11 bases sitting between them. CDR3 length: 14 amino acids. The germline V gene has CDR1 SGHNT and CDR2 YENEEA. The CDR3 DNA follows: TGTGCCAGCAGCCAGAGGAGTAACTACAATGAGCAGTTCTTC. This translates into CASSQRSNYNEQFF.

The chain is built from TRBV29-1 and TRBJ2-3; the D gene is possibly TRBD2 (7 bases). Germline CDR1 is SQVTM and CDR2 is ANQGSEA. The CDR3 sequence is 14 residues long. The ends were cut back, 6 bases at V and 4 bases at J, with 17 bases in the middle. CDR3: CSVGGGSGSDTQYF. The CDR3 coding sequence is TGCAGCGTGGGGGGCGGGAGTGGGTCAGATACGCAGTATTTT.

The chain employs TRBV6-5 and TRBJ1-5; 7 bases align to TRBD1. The V and J ends lost 5 bases and 7 bases, in that order; junction bases with no gene match: 5. CDR1 is MNHEY and CDR2 is SVGAGI in the germline V gene. CDR3 length: 13 residues. In DNA form, the CDR3 reads TGTGCCAGCAGTCGACAGGGTGGACAGCCCCAGCATTTT. Protein: CASSRQGGQPQHF.

This chain links TRBV19 with TRBJ2-3, with 8 bases lining up with TRBD2. CDR1 and CDR2 (germline): LNHDA, SQIVND (reference sequence). The CDR3 is 16 residues long. V was clipped by 1 base and J by 4 bases; unmatched bases: 7. Written as DNA, the CDR3 is TGTGCCAGTAGTATAGGTGACGGGGGGGCCGCAGATACGCAGTATTTT. This gives the protein CASSIGDGGAADTQYF.

This clone was found once. The gene calls are TRBV10-3 and TRBJ2-3, with 7 positions matching TRBD2. J gave up 4 bases and V 10 bases, and 11 bases lay outside the gene matches. The germline V gene encodes CDR1 ENHRY and CDR2 SYGVKD. The CDR3 is 14 residues long. CDR3 sequence reads: CANAPGTTSDTQYF. CDR3 DNA: TGTGCCAACGCGCCCGGGACTACATCAGATACGCAGTATTTT.

This chain links TRBV5-6 with TRBJ2-7; 8 positions match TRBD2. Losses at the gene ends were 1 base for V and 2 bases for J; bases not matched to a gene: 5. Germline CDR1 is SGHDT and CDR2 is YYEEEE. This CDR3 contains 15 residues. The CDR3 DNA reads as TGTGCCAGCAGCTTGCAAAGCGGGGGAACCTACGAGCAGTACTTC. It specifies CASSLQSGGTYEQYF.

The CDR3, as DNA: TGTGCCAGTAGTCAAGCTAGCGGGGGGGAGGTCTACGAGCAGTACTTC. This translates into CASSQASGGEVYEQYF. The gene calls are TRBV19 and TRBJ2-7; 12 positions match TRBD2. With V trimmed by 5 bases and J by 3 bases, 8 bases remained unmatched. Germline loops: CDR1 LNHDA, CDR2 SQIVND (reference sequence). This CDR3 region has 16 residues.

This CDR3 reads CARRSRSRESQYF. DNA for the CDR3: TGTGCCAGAAGGTCCCGATCAAGAGAATCCCAGTACTTC. V gene TRBV5-3 combines with J gene TRBJ2-5; D remains unclear. TRBV5-3 is an ORF, and what it does is uncertain. The V end was cut by 5 bases, the J end by 9 bases, with 17 bases between. The CDR3 length is 13 residues.

This clone appeared once. The chain has TRBV3-1 (or the pseudogene TRBV3-2) and TRBJ2-3; D is perhaps TRBD2 (5 bases). The CDR3 is 14 residues long. Deletions cut 0 bases from V and 6 bases from J, with 10 bases between. CDR1 and CDR2 from the germline V gene are LGHDT and YNNKEL (reference sequence). DNA of the CDR3: TGTGCCAGCAGCCAAGATCTTACGGGGGATACGCAGTATTTT. Encoded protein: CASSQDLTGDTQYF.

This chain uses TRBV12-3 or TRBV12-4 with TRBJ2-7; TRBD1 might be the D (6 bases). This CDR3 region has 13 residues. The V end was cut by 6 bases, the J end by 1 base, with 10 bases between. DNA of the CDR3: TGTGCCAGCAGCAGGACAGAGTCCTACGAGCAGTACTTC. This encodes CASSRTESYEQYF.

CDR3 sequence reads: CASSQDRGLLAAKYNEQFF. CDR3 coding DNA: TGCGCCAGCAGCCAAGATAGGGGCCTCCTAGCGGCGAAATACAATGAGCAGTTCTTC. The chain has TRBV4-1 and TRBJ2-1, with 7 bases aligning to TRBD2. Germline V gene lookup returns CDR1 MGHRA and CDR2 YSYEKL. After removal of 0 bases from V and 4 bases from J, the junction contained 15 bases not matched to a gene. The CDR3 loop spans 19 amino acids.

The CDR3 sequence is CASSLTRTSGSTDTQYF. The DNA for the CDR3 is TGTGCCAGCAGCTTAACACGGACTAGCGGGAGCACAGATACGCAGTATTTT. V usage is TRBV7-2 and J usage is TRBJ2-3, with 11 bases that match TRBD2. The CDR3 spans 17 residues. J was trimmed by 0 bases and V by 2 bases; bases with no gene match: 4. Germline loops: CDR1 SGHTA, CDR2 FQGNSA.

The CDR3 DNA reads as TGTGCCAGCAGTTCCTCACTAGCGGGGAGGAGATACAATGAGCAGTTCTTC. Translated: CASSSSLAGRRYNEQFF. The rearrangement uses TRBV28 and TRBJ2-1, with 10 bases aligning to TRBD2. After removal of 4 bases from V and 4 bases from J, the junction contained 10 bases not matched to a gene. The CDR3 extends over 17 amino acids. Germline V gives CDR1 MDHEN, CDR2 SYDVKM.

The chain combines TRBV5-1 with TRBJ2-5, with 8 bases fitting TRBD1. The CDR3 sequence is 16 residues long. CDR1 is SGHRS, CDR2 YFSETQ, per germline. Unmatched junction bases numbered 12, after V lost 4 bases and J lost 4 bases. CDR3 region: CASSMGGQGAVETQYF. The CDR3 DNA is TGCGCCAGCAGCATGGGGGGCCAGGGGGCAGTAGAGACCCAGTACTTC.

This clone has just a few counts. This chain joins TRBV2 and TRBJ1-1; D is uncertain. Germline CDR1 and CDR2: SNHLY and FYNNEI. Trimming stripped 11 bases from V and 4 bases from J, with 14 bases between. CDR3 length: 12 residues. DNA of the CDR3: TGTGCCGGATGGGGTCGGGGCACTGAAGCTTTCTTT. Translation gives CAGWGRGTEAFF.

This clone was seen once. The chain is built from TRBV5-6 and TRBJ1-6; 7 bases agree with TRBD1. The CDR3 is 15 amino acids. CDR1 SGHDT and CDR2 YYEEEE come from the germline V gene. V lost 4 bases to trimming and J lost 2 bases; unmatched junction nucleotides: 3. The chain's CDR3 is CASSPGQAYNSPLHF. Written as DNA, the CDR3 is TGTGCCAGCAGCCCTGGACAGGCCTATAATTCACCCCTCCACTTT.

The chain employs TRBV19 and TRBJ1-2; D gene unclear. In germline, CDR1 is LNHDA, CDR2 SQIVND (reference sequence). V dropped 1 base and J dropped 2 bases, with 8 bases sitting between them. The CDR3 is 14 amino acids. Here the CDR3 reads CASSIGTENYGYTF. The CDR3 coding sequence is TGTGCCAGTAGTATAGGAACAGAGAACTATGGCTACACCTTC.

The rearrangement joins TRBV4-1 to TRBJ1-2; 7 nucleotides match TRBD1. CDR1 is MGHRA, CDR2 YSYEKL, per germline. V was pared by 1 base and J by 5 bases, with 1 base of the junction left unmatched. This CDR3 region has 13 residues. This CDR3 reads CASSQGQGYGYTF. The CDR3 bases are TGCGCCAGCAGCCAAGGACAGGGATATGGCTACACCTTC.